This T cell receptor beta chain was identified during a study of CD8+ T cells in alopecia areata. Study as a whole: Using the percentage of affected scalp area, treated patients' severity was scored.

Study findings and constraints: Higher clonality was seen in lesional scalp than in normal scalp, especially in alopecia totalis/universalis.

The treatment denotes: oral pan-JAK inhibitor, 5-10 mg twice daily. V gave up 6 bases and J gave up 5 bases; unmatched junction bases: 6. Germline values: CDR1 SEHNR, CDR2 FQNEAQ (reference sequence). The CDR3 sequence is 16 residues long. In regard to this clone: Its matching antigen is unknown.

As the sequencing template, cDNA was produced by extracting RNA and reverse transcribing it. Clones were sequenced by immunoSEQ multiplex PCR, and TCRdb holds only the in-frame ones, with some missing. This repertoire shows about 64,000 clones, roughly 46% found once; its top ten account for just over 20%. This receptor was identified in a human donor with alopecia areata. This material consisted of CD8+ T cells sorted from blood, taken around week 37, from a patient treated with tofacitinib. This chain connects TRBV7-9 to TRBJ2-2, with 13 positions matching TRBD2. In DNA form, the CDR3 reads TGTGCCAGCAGGGCCGAGACTAGCGGGAGGACCGGGGAGCTGTTTTTT. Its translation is CASRAETSGRTGELFF.